The sequence of this T cell receptor (beta chain) was determined in a study of shared T cell receptors in the human thymus. Germline V gives CDR1 LGHNA, CDR2 YNFKEQ. Trimming took 4 bases from V and 5 from J; bases not matched to a gene: 8. This CDR3 is 16 amino acids long. Data came from immunoSEQ multiplex PCR; TCRdb stores just in-frame clones and leaves some out. The table shows about 660,000 clones, with approximately 89% occurring only once. These data were also filed under a second study, of human thymus T cells. That work states: Infants served as donors; they were healthy and Finnish and were having corrective surgery for congenital heart defects. Resections removed during corrective heart surgery provided the thymus tissue used. Thymic and blood repertoires appeared to carry a bias in their V and J gene usage. Overlap was high between thymic repertoires from unrelated individuals, as reported in related research.

The V gene is TRBV4-2, the J gene TRBJ1-6, with 7 bases matching TRBD1. Sequencing input: thymocytes. The TCR was taken from a boy younger than two with a congenital heart defect. The CDR3 DNA sequence: TGTGCCAGCAGCCCTCGACAGGGAAAGAATAATTCACCCCTCCACTTT. It yields the protein CASSPRQGKNNSPLHF.